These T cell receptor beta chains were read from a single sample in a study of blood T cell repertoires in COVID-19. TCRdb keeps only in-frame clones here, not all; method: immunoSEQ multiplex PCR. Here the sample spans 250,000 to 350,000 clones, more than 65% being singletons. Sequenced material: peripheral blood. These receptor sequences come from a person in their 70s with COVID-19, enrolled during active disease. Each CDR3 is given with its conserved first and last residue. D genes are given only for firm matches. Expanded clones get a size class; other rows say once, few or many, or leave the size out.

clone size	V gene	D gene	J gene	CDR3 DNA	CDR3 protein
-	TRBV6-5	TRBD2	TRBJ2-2	TGTGCCAGCAGGAGGTTGACTAGCAGCACCGGGGAGCTGTTTTTT	CASRRLTSSTGELFF
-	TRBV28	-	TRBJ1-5	TGTGCCAGCAGTTTATCAGGGTGGGAAGAACAGCCCCAGCATTTT	CASSLSGWEEQPQHF
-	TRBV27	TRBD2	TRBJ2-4	TGTGCCAGCACGGGACTAGCGGGGGGCCTAGCCAAAAACATTCAGTACTTC	CASTGLAGGLAKNIQYF
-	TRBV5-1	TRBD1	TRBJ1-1	TGCGCCAGCAGCCCGGGGACAGGCCTCAAGGAAGCTTTCTTT	CASSPGTGLKEAFF
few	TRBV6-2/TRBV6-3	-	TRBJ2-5	TGTGCCAGCAGTTTTGGGCAGCCTCAAGAGACCCAGTACTTC	CASSFGQPQETQYF
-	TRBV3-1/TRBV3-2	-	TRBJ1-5	TGTGCCAGCAGCCAAGAAGGGGAAATCCAGCATTTT	CASSQEGEIQHF
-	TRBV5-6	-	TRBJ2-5	TGTGCCAGCAGCTTTTGGAGGCGGGTCCAAGAGACCCAGTACTTC	CASSFWRRVQETQYF
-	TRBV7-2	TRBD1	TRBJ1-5	TGTGCCAGCAGCTTAACAGGGGGGGGCCAGCCCCAGCATTTT	CASSLTGGGQPQHF
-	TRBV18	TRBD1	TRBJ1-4	TGTGCCAGCTCACCGGACAGGGGAAATGAAAAACTGTTTTTT	CASSPDRGNEKLFF
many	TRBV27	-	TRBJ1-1	TGTGCCAGCAGCCGCTCAGGGGCGGGGGCGAGCACTGAAGCTTTCTTT	CASSRSGAGASTEAFF
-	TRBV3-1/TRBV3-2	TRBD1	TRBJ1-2	TGTGCCAGCAGCCAGGGACAGGACTATGGCTACACCTTC	CASSQGQDYGYTF
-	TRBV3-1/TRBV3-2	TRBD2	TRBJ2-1	TGTGCCAGCAGCCGTAACGGGGGGGGGCTGGGATATGAGCAGTTCTTC	CASSRNGGGLGYEQFF
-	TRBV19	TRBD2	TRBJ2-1	TGTGCCAGTAGTGGCTTGCCCCGGGGGGGGCACTCATACAATGAGCAGTTCTTC	CASSGLPRGGHSYNEQFF
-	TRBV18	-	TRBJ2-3	TGTGCCAGCTCACCAAGGAGCCTATCGTCTACAGATACGCAGTATTTT	CASSPRSLSSTDTQYF
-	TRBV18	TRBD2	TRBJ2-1	TGTGCCAGCTCACTTCGACTAGCGGGAGTAGGGGAGCAGTTCTTC	CASSLRLAGVGEQFF
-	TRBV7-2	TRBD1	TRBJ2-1	TGTGCCAGCAGCCCATCGGGAGCGACAGGGGCCTACAATGAGCAGTTCTTC	CASSPSGATGAYNEQFF
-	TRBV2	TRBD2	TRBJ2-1	TGTGCCAGCAGCCCGGGAAGCGGGAGGAGCTCCTACAATGAGCAGTTCTTC	CASSPGSGRSSYNEQFF
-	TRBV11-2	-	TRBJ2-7	TGTGCCAGCACATCTCCTCTGGGACTTGCTAAGGAGCAGTACTTC	CASTSPLGLAKEQYF
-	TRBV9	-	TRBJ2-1	TGTGCCAGCAGCGCCCAGGCGAGCTCCTACAATGAGCAGTTCTTC	CASSAQASSYNEQFF
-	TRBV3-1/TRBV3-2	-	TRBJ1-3	TGTGCCAGCAGCCCCCGGAGAGGAAACACCATATATTTT	CASSPRRGNTIYF
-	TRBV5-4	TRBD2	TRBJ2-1	TGTGCCAGCAGCCCGAAGCGGGAGTTGCATGAGCAGTTCTTC	CASSPKRELHEQFF
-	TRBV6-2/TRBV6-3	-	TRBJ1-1	TGTGCCAGCAGTTATGGGGGGGGGACTGAAGCTTTCTTT	CASSYGGGTEAFF
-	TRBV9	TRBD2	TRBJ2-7	TGTGCCAGCAGCGTCCGGGGAGGGCCTTCTAGCCACGAGCAGTACTTC	CASSVRGGPSSHEQYF
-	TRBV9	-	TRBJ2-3	TGTGCCAGCAGCGTAGGGCGGAGTGTGGATACGCAGTATTTT	CASSVGRSVDTQYF
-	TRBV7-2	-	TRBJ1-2	TGTGCCAGCAGCTCTTCTGGCACAGTTGTTCATGGCTACACCTTC	CASSSSGTVVHGYTF
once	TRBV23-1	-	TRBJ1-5	TGCGCCAGCAGTCAAACTGATCAGCCCCAGCATTTT	CASSQTDQPQHF
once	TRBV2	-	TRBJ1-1	TGTGCCAGACAAAAGGCAGGCCTGAACACTGAAGCTTTCTTT	CARQKAGLNTEAFF
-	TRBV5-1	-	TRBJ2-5	TGCGCCAGCAGTTTTGGTGACAGGATCCAAGAGACCCAGTACTTC	CASSFGDRIQETQYF
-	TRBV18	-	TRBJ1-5	TGTGCCAGCTCACCACTTGGGGCTTCCCGAAGGGATCAGCCCCAGCATTTT	CASSPLGASRRDQPQHF
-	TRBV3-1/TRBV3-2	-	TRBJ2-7	TGTGCCAGCAGCCAAGATATGGGCGGGTTTTACGAGCAGTACTTC	CASSQDMGGFYEQYF
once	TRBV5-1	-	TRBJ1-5	TGCGCCAGCAGTACGACAGCGGGTCAGCCCCAGCATTTT	CASSTTAGQPQHF
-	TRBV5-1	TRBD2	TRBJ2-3	TGCGCCAGCAGGCCCGGACTAGCGGATAGCACAGATACGCAGTATTTT	CASRPGLADSTDTQYF